Below, 5 T cell receptor beta chains from the same sample are listed, as sequenced in a study of shared clonotypes between healthy human individuals (TCRdb year 2020). The library was made by the immunoSEQ multiplex PCR assay. This is the immuneACCESS table as TCRdb keeps it, with only in-frame sequences that have V and J called. A part of the clones is gone; compared with another copy, unresolved V genes explain less than half, and the rest is unexplained. Across this sample there are under 2.5 million clones, with about 90% seen only once. 0.37% of the sample belongs to the ten largest clones. The sequenced sample consisted of naive CD4+ T cells from PBMCs. Read against the paper, the sample's cell subset or site label means: CD45RA+ positively selected. The receptors originated from a man between 18 and 29 years old in good health. Some clones in this sample may be carry-over from other donors' samples.

The chain employs TRBV27 and TRBJ1-5, with unresolved D. Germline CDR1 and CDR2: MNHEY and SMNVEV (reference sequence). The CDR3 is 17 amino acids. The ends were cut back, 7 bases at V and 4 bases at J, with 23 bases in the middle. CDR3 amino acids: CASTQYAEAGSNQPQHF. In DNA, the CDR3 is TGTGCCAGCACCCAATATGCGGAGGCTGGGTCTAATCAGCCCCAGCATTTT.

The chain recombines TRBV27 with TRBJ1-1; the D is unclear. The CDR3 is 15 residues long. The germline gives CDR1 MNHEY, CDR2 SMNVEV (reference sequence). V was pared by 2 bases and J by 5 bases, with 15 bases between. The CDR3 here is CASSLNDGGGTEAFF. In nucleotides, the CDR3 is TGTGCCAGCAGTTTAAACGACGGTGGCGGGACTGAAGCTTTCTTT.

This chain links TRBV11-2 with TRBJ1-1, with no clear D. The V end lost 3 bases, the J end lost 3 bases, and 14 bases lay between the germline ends. Per the germline V gene, CDR1 is SGHAT and CDR2 is FQNNGV. This CDR3 region has 15 residues. This CDR3 is CASSFFSVVDTEAFF. For the CDR3, the DNA is TGTGCCAGCAGCTTTTTCTCGGTGGTCGACACTGAAGCTTTCTTT.

This clone was seen only once. This chain joins TRBV6-1 and TRBJ1-5; no clear D gene. The V end was cut by 6 bases, the J end by 3 bases, with 15 bases between. Per germline, CDR1 MNHNS and CDR2 SASEGT. The CDR3 has 15 residues. CDR3 protein: CASRLNTRPNQPQHF. The CDR3 DNA follows: TGTGCCAGCAGACTAAACACCCGACCCAATCAGCCCCAGCATTTT.

The rearrangement joins TRBV5-1 to TRBJ2-7; D is perhaps TRBD1 or TRBD2 (5 bases each). The CDR3 contains 13 residues. The V and J ends lost 3 bases and 5 bases respectively, with 12 bases between them. Germline CDR1 reads SGHRS; CDR2 reads YFSETQ. The CDR3 here is CASSSGPPDEQYF. CDR3 coding DNA: TGCGCCAGCAGCTCGGGACCCCCGGACGAGCAGTACTTC. Full variable domain (remainder filled in from reference TRBV5-1 and TRBJ2-7): KAGVTQTPRYLIKTRGQQVTLSCSPISGHRSVSWYQQTPGQGLQFLFEYFSETQRNKGNFPGRFSGRQFSNSRSEMNVSTLELGDSALYLCASSSGPPDEQYFGPGTRLTVT.